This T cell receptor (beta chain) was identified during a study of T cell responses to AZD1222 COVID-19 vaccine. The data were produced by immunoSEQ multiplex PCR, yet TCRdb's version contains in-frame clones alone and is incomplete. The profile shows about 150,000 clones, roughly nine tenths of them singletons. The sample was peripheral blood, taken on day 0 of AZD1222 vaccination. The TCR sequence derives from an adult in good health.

The CDR3 nucleotides are TGTGCCAGCAGCTACTCCGGGACCCGGGGCCGGGAGCAGTACTTC. Protein sequence: CASSYSGTRGREQYF. This sequence joins TRBV5-4 and TRBJ2-7, with D perhaps being TRBD1 or TRBD2 (5 bases each). The V and J ends lost 3 bases and 7 bases respectively, with 20 bases between them. CDR1 is SGHNT and CDR2 is YYREEE in the germline V gene (reference sequence). CDR3 length equals 15 residues.